This record looks at one T cell receptor (beta chain) sequence and its context. Germline CDR1 and CDR2: MNHEY and SVGAGI. CDR3 length: 13 residues. V lost 6 bases, J lost 7 bases, and 8 bases stayed unmatched. This specimen comes from a study of shared clonotypes between healthy human individuals. Assay: immunoSEQ multiplex PCR; the TCRdb copy retains only in-frame clones and omits some. The repertoire holds roughly 480,000 clones, with around three quarters as singletons. This chain links TRBV6-5 with TRBJ1-2, with 7 bases identical to TRBD1. The sequenced sample consisted of PBMCs. The TCR comes from a woman between 40 and 55 years old in good health. Some clones in this sample may be carry-over from other donors' samples. CDR3 sequence reads: CASRPRRGGGYTF. CDR3 coding DNA: TGTGCCAGCAGACCTCGCAGGGGGGGTGGCTACACCTTC.